Listed below are T cell receptor beta chains from one sample, sequenced in a study of T cell repertoires in cytomegalovirus infection. TCRdb recomputed calls from the reads with MiXCR, one row per CDR3 protein. The table has 100,000 to 150,000 distinct CDR3 sequences, about 10% seen once. The specimen was PBMCs. These receptors were collected from a human donor in good health (CMV status not recorded). Some clones in this sample may be carry-over from other donors' samples. Each CDR3 is given without its conserved first and last residue. D genes are given only for firm matches. Size is omitted from some rows. Given values are once, few, many or a class for expanded clones.

>NA|TRBJ1-2|medium-sized|11|TRBV7-2
ASSLKAGYGYT
>TRBD1|TRBJ1-1|NA|15|TRBV20-1
SAIRTGSQFGNTEAF
>NA|TRBJ1-6|many|12|TRBV20-1
SANPGRGTSPLH
>NA|TRBJ2-5|many|12|TRBV18
ASSPPVQQETQY
>NA|TRBJ1-1|few|9|TRBV20-1
SARVTAEAF
>TRBD2|TRBJ2-4|few|15|TRBV4-1
ASSQDVLAGTKNIQY
>TRBD1|TRBJ2-1|many|14|TRBV14
ASSQLDRVTYNEQF
>TRBD2|TRBJ2-1|few|14|TRBV10-3
AISAGGPSGRNEQF
>NA|TRBJ1-2|many|12|TRBV19
ASSGQRRGDGYT
>TRBD1|TRBJ1-4|many|14|TRBV28
ASSPPERGQYEKLF
>NA|TRBJ1-6|many|11|TRBV2
ASFYNPNSPLH
>TRBD2|TRBJ2-1|NA|13|TRBV5-1
ASSLDTSGRNEQF
>NA|TRBJ1-5|few|11|TRBV28
ASKQGGNQPQH
>TRBD1|TRBJ1-2|many|12|TRBV12-3/TRBV12-4
ASRFTGTGGSYT
>NA|TRBJ2-1|NA|13|TRBV7-9
ASSLVGGLGNEQF
>NA|TRBJ1-1|NA|11|TRBV6-1
ASSEGQGLEAF
>NA|TRBJ2-2|NA|11|TRBV5-1
ASSLDNTGELF
>NA|TRBJ2-5|many|14|TRBV6-2/TRBV6-3
ASIHVGGHPQETQY
>TRBD1|TRBJ1-5|NA|12|TRBV20-1
SAWTGEWGQPQH
>NA|TRBJ1-5|few|10|TRBV20-1
SATQGDQPQH
>NA|TRBJ2-1|few|11|TRBV6-5
ASSPNSENEQF
>NA|TRBJ1-1|NA|11|TRBV28
ASLRRMNTEAF
>NA|TRBJ2-5|NA|13|TRBV10-3
AISDYGATGETQY
>TRBD1|TRBJ2-3|many|14|TRBV5-5
ASSAGGPSNTDTQY
>NA|TRBJ2-7|many|13|TRBV7-2
ASSLTHGPSYEQY
>NA|TRBJ1-4|many|14|TRBV12-3/TRBV12-4
ASTPGLGMANEKLF
>NA|TRBJ2-1|few|11|TRBV7-3
ASSPSTYNEQF
>NA|TRBJ1-1|NA|12|TRBV28
ASSYQTMNTEAF
>NA|TRBJ1-5|NA|12|TRBV19
ASSTSQAHQPQH
>NA|TRBJ2-1|many|13|TRBV6-5
ASSYSGTARAEQF
>NA|TRBJ1-5|many|11|TRBV7-6
ASSLSGNQPQH
>NA|TRBJ2-2|NA|11|TRBV19
ASSPSRPGELF
>NA|TRBJ1-1|many|14|TRBV5-4
ASSLGLGRRPDEAF